These 15 T cell receptor beta chains share one sample of origin, sequenced in a study of T cells in Graves' hyperthyroidism and ophthalmopathy. Regions amplified from RNA transcripts were the TCR beta CDR3 regions. HTBI primers were the set used in a first-round RT-PCR of the TCR CDR3. TCRdb called the multiplex PCR reads again in MiXCR, with one record for every CDR3 protein. The sample has fewer than 500,000 distinct CDR3 sequences, roughly 15% seen once. What was sequenced was blood. Receptors originate from a woman under 40 with Graves' ophthalmopathy.

The J gene is TRBJ2-2, the V gene TRBV12-3 or TRBV12-4, with 8 positions matching TRBD1. Unmatched junction bases numbered 13, after V lost 3 bases and J lost 16 bases. This CDR3 contains 14 residues. Written as DNA, the CDR3 is TGTGCCAGCAGTTTTGGGACCCCGGGACAGGACCAGTTTTTT. Its protein is CASSFGTPGQDQFF.

This clonotype showed up many times. The V and J genes are TRBV18 and TRBJ2-7; unclear D gene. Trimming removed 5 bases from V and 7 bases from J, with 12 bases in between. This CDR3 region has 12 residues. CDR1 and CDR2 from the germline V gene are KGHSH and LQKENI. CDR3 residues: CASSDGVTEQYF. CDR3 DNA: TGTGCCAGCTCAGATGGGGTTACTGAGCAGTACTTC. The full variable domain, with the rest looked up from reference TRBV18 and TRBJ2-7, is NAGVMQNPRHLVRRRGQEARLRCSPMKGHSHVYWYRQLPEEGLKFMVYLQKENIIDESGMPKERFSAEFPKEGPSILRIQQVVRGDSAAYFCASSDGVTEQYFGPGTRLTVT.

This chain uses TRBV20-1 with TRBJ1-2; D call uncertain. V lost 5 bases to trimming and J lost 3 bases, with 13 bases between them. Germline-derived CDR1 and CDR2 are DFQATT and SNEGSKA (reference sequence). CDR3 length: 13 amino acids. This chain's CDR3 is CSALDGRDYGYTF. In DNA, the CDR3 is TGCAGTGCTTTAGACGGCAGAGACTATGGCTACACCTTC.

V is TRBV6-1 and J is TRBJ2-1; 8 nucleotides match TRBD2. Trimming took 2 bases from V and 3 from J; bases not matched to a gene: 6. CDR1 and CDR2 (germline): MNHNS, SASEGT. The CDR3 is 16 amino acids. The CDR3 DNA is TGTGCCAGCAGTGAATGGGGGCGGGGGGTCTACAATGAGCAGTTCTTC. This gives the protein CASSEWGRGVYNEQFF.

The chain couples TRBV11-2 to TRBJ1-6; 7 bases are shared with TRBD1. From germline, CDR1 is SGHAT and CDR2 FQNNGV. Trimming cost V 8 bases and J 0 bases; bases outside gene matches: 4. The CDR3 covers 15 residues. The CDR3 sequence: CASQQGSSYNSPLHF. The CDR3 bases are TGTGCCAGCCAACAGGGGAGCTCCTATAATTCACCCCTCCACTTT.

A few counts support this clonotype. As DNA, the CDR3 is TGCAGCGTTGAGCGAAGGAGGACTGAAGCTTTCTTT. Translation: CSVERRRTEAFF. This rearrangement joins TRBV29-1 to TRBJ1-1; D gene uncertain. The germline V gene encodes CDR1 SQVTM and CDR2 ANQGSEA. V shed 3 bases and J shed 5 bases, with 10 bases lying between them. This CDR3 contains 12 residues.

As for this clonotype: A much larger clone differs from this one at a single base, so this may be a read error. The chain recombines TRBV28 with TRBJ1-1; D remains ambiguous. Germline CDR1 MDHEN, CDR2 SYDVKM. This CDR3 has 12 residues. The DNA of the CDR3 is TGTGCCAGCAGGAGACTAGGGCTTGAAGCTCTCTTT. This sequence encodes CASRRLGLEALF. Filled out from reference TRBV28 and TRBJ1-1, the complete variable domain reads DVKVTQSSRYLVKRTGEKVFLECVQDMDHENMFWYRQDPGLGLRLIYFSYDVKMKEKGDIPEGYSVSREKKERFSLILESASTNQTSMYLCASRRLGLEALFGQGTRLTVV.

This clonotype was seen ten or more times. The chain joins TRBV20-1 to TRBJ2-7, with D maybe TRBD1 (5 bases). Per germline, CDR1 DFQATT and CDR2 SNEGSKA (reference sequence). The length of the CDR3 is 13 residues. Trimming left V 1 base short and J 6 bases short, with 13 bases between. The CDR3 DNA reads as TGCAGTGCTAGAGTAGATACAGGCGGCGAGCAGTACTTC. This codes for CSARVDTGGEQYF.

This clonotype was seen repeatedly, ten times or more. The chain has TRBV15 and TRBJ1-1; no reliable D call. The CDR3 length is 14 residues. Trimming pared 4 bases from V and 2 bases from J, leaving 11 bases between. In germline, CDR1 is LNHNV, CDR2 YYDKDF (reference sequence). CDR3 coding DNA: TGTGCCACCAGCAACGGGAACAGCAACACTGAAGCTTTCTTT. Translation gives CATSNGNSNTEAFF. Drawing the rest from reference TRBV15 and TRBJ1-1, the complete variable domain is DAMVIQNPRYQVTQFGKPVTLSCSQTLNHNVMYWYQQKSSQAPKLLFHYYDKDFNNEADTPDNFQSRRPNTSFCFLDIRSPGLGDTAMYLCATSNGNSNTEAFFGQGTRLTVV.

Turning to this clonotype: This could be a read error, since a much larger clone is one nucleotide away. This rearrangement joins TRBV12-3 or TRBV12-4 to TRBJ2-2, with 9 bases aligning to TRBD1. The CDR3 consists of 15 residues. CDR3 sequence: CASSWGTGRTGELSF. The CDR3 DNA follows: TGTGCCAGCAGTTGGGGGACAGGGAGGACCGGGGAGCTGTCTTTT.

This clonotype has ten or more counts. The rearrangement uses TRBV20-1 and TRBJ2-7, with 9 positions matching TRBD2. With 7 bases clipped from V and 2 bases from J, the junction kept 18 bases outside the gene matches. Germline lookup yields CDR1 DFQATT and CDR2 SNEGSKA (reference sequence). The CDR3 runs 17 residues. The CDR3 DNA is TGCAGTGTCCCGGATCGAGCGGGGGGCGGTCCGGCCTACGAGCAGTACTTC. Translated, it gives CSVPDRAGGGPAYEQYF.

At least ten counts were recorded for this clonotype. The chain joins TRBV7-9 to TRBJ1-5; TRBD1 matches 7 bases. There are 14 residues in the CDR3. The germline gives CDR1 SEHNR, CDR2 FQNEAQ (reference sequence). V lost 6 bases and J lost 7; bases outside the gene matches: 9. CDR3 region: CASSLQGDGQPQHF. The CDR3, as DNA: TGTGCCAGCAGTCTTCAGGGGGACGGGCAGCCCCAGCATTTT.

This clonotype was counted only a few times. V is TRBV15 and J is TRBJ1-4; 8 bases agree with TRBD1. Per the germline V gene, CDR1 is LNHNV and CDR2 is YYDKDF (reference sequence). After removal of 0 bases from V and 6 bases from J, the junction contained 12 bases not matched to a gene. CDR3 size: 18 residues. CDR3 sequence (DNA): TGTGCCACCAGCAGAGATTTGAGGGCAGGGGGCGTTTATGAAAAACTGTTTTTT. This encodes CATSRDLRAGGVYEKLFF. Drawing the rest from reference TRBV15 and TRBJ1-4, the complete variable domain is DAMVIQNPRYQVTQFGKPVTLSCSQTLNHNVMYWYQQKSSQAPKLLFHYYDKDFNNEADTPDNFQSRRPNTSFCFLDIRSPGLGDTAMYLCATSRDLRAGGVYEKLFFGSGTQLSVL.

This clonotype came up many times. V is TRBV5-4 and J is TRBJ2-5; 11 positions match TRBD1. Germline V gene lookup returns CDR1 SGHNT and CDR2 YYREEE (reference sequence). This CDR3 region has 14 residues. J lost 5 bases, V lost 7 bases, and 7 bases had no gene match. The CDR3 loop is CASRDRGMRETQYF. The CDR3 DNA is TGTGCCAGCCGGGACAGGGGGATGCGCGAGACCCAGTACTTC. The full variable domain, completed using reference TRBV5-4 and TRBJ2-5, is ETGVTQSPTHLIKTRGQQVTLRCSSQSGHNTVSWYQQALGQGPQFIFQYYREEENGRGNFPPRFSGLQFPNYSSELNVNALELDDSALYLCASRDRGMRETQYFGPGTRLLVL.

This clonotype showed up many times. The chain couples TRBV28 to TRBJ1-1; D is undetermined. Germline V gives CDR1 MDHEN, CDR2 SYDVKM. Trimming shortened V by 5 bases and J by 1 base, and 11 bases separated the two germline ends. The CDR3 is 14 residues long. The CDR3 DNA reads as TGTGCCAGCAGTCGTTTGACCAGGAACACTGAAGCTTTCTTT. It encodes CASSRLTRNTEAFF.